These 20 T cell receptor beta chains were sequenced from one sample in a study of blood T cell repertoires in COVID-19. Here immunoSEQ multiplex PCR was the method, and the copy in TCRdb shows in-frame clones only, minus some. The table shows 200,000 to 300,000 clones, with over 80% occurring only once. Sequenced sample: peripheral blood. These receptors originate from a middle-aged woman who had recovered from COVID-19.

The chain has TRBV11-2 and TRBJ2-7, with TRBD1 matching 11 bases. Germline assignment: CDR1 SGHAT and CDR2 FQNNGV. This CDR3 contains 16 residues. V was clipped by 3 bases and J by 0 bases; unmatched bases: 4. The CDR3 DNA follows: TGTGCCAGCAGCTTGGACAGGGGGCCGAGCTCCTACGAGCAGTACTTC. Its translation is CASSLDRGPSSYEQYF.

The genes are TRBV7-9 and TRBJ2-2; 7 bases agree with TRBD1. The J segment lost 0 bases and the V segment lost 7 bases, leaving 11 bases of the junction unmatched. Germline V gives CDR1 SEHNR, CDR2 FQNEAQ (reference sequence). CDR3 size: 17 residues. CDR3: CASTRWNRGPNTGELFF. CDR3 coding DNA: TGTGCCAGCACCCGGTGGAACAGGGGACCGAACACCGGGGAGCTGTTTTTT.

The CDR3 sequence is CASQGTRHQPQHF. The CDR3 bases are TGTGCCAGCCAGGGGACCCGCCATCAGCCCCAGCATTTT. V and J are TRBV12-3 or TRBV12-4 and TRBJ1-5, with D possibly matching TRBD1 (6 bases). The CDR3 has 13 residues. V was clipped by 8 bases and J by 5 bases, with 13 bases between them.

This rearrangement joins TRBV27 to TRBJ1-1; D might be TRBD1 (6 bases). Trimming took off 0 bases at V and 4 bases at J, with 12 bases between the two ends. The CDR3 loop spans 15 amino acids. Germline-derived CDR1 and CDR2 are MNHEY and SMNVEV (reference sequence). This CDR3 reads CASSLSRGASTEAFF. For the CDR3, the DNA is TGTGCCAGCAGTTTATCCAGGGGAGCTAGCACTGAAGCTTTCTTT.

CDR3 sequence reads: CASSPREDRGPEAFF. Here the CDR3 DNA reads TGTGCCAGCAGTCCCCGGGAGGACCGAGGCCCTGAAGCTTTCTTT. This sequence joins TRBV6-5 and TRBJ1-1, with D hard to call. Germline V gene sequence: CDR1 MNHEY, CDR2 SVGAGI. V was cut by 5 bases and J by 6 bases, with 19 bases left in between. The CDR3 length is 15 residues.

To note about this clone: One junction end does not reproduce the germline sequence, and a read error may be involved. This chain links TRBV7-7 with TRBJ2-1, with 8 positions matching TRBD2. Germline-derived CDR1 and CDR2 are SSHAT and FNYEAQ (reference sequence). The CDR3 length is 14 residues. CDR3 coding DNA: TGTGCTAGCAGCTTCGGGGGGGCCTACAATGAGCAGTTCTTC. Translating it yields CASSFGGAYNEQFF.

This clone was found a few times. The rearrangement joins TRBV6-1 to TRBJ1-2; D possibly corresponds to TRBD1 (5 bases). V was trimmed by 3 bases and J by 4 bases, leaving 15 bases between them. The CDR3 spans 15 residues. Looked up from germline, CDR1 is MNHNS and CDR2 is SASEGT. The CDR3: CASSDETGLSYGYTF. CDR3 DNA: TGTGCCAGCAGTGATGAAACAGGCCTCAGCTATGGCTACACCTTC.

CDR3 region: CASSLGAGDYEQYF. CDR3 in DNA: TGTGCCAGCAGCTTGGGGGCAGGTGACTACGAGCAGTACTTC. The chain carries TRBV5-4 and TRBJ2-7; D remains ambiguous. The CDR3 contains 14 residues. V was clipped by 0 bases and J by 3 bases, with 10 bases between them. The germline CDR1 and CDR2 sequences are SGHNT and YYREEE (reference sequence). Full variable domain (outside the CDR3, taken from reference TRBV5-4 and TRBJ2-7): ETGVTQSPTHLIKTRGQQVTLRCSSQSGHNTVSWYQQALGQGPQFIFQYYREEENGRGNFPPRFSGLQFPNYSSELNVNALELDDSALYLCASSLGAGDYEQYFGPGTRLTVT.

The chain carries TRBV19 and TRBJ2-7, with 10 nucleotides matching TRBD2. The germline V gene encodes CDR1 LNHDA and CDR2 SQIVND (reference sequence). The CDR3 spans 17 residues. Unmatched junction bases numbered 11, after V lost 4 bases and J lost 2 bases. CDR3 nucleotides: TGTGCCAGTAGTAGGAGATTTAGCGGGGGGCCGACCTACGAGCAGTACTTC. Translation gives CASSRRFSGGPTYEQYF.

The chain recombines TRBV4-3 with TRBJ1-5; D gene unclear. Trimming shortened V by 1 base and J by 4 bases, and 5 bases separated the two germline ends. CDR1 and CDR2 (germline): LGHNA, YSLEER. The CDR3 has 13 residues. CDR3 DNA: TGCGCCAGCAGCCAAGCGAGAAATCAGCCCCAGCATTTT. Encoded protein: CASSQARNQPQHF.

This clone was detected only a few times. The chain recombines TRBV5-6 with TRBJ1-6; D perhaps matches TRBD1 (5 bases). The CDR3 length is 15 residues. Trimming stripped 6 bases from V and 7 bases from J, with 17 bases between. Germline loops: CDR1 SGHDT, CDR2 YYEEEE. DNA of the CDR3: TGTGCCAGCACCATGGGGGGTTTGATAAATTCACCCCTCCACTTT. It codes for CASTMGGLINSPLHF. The full variable domain, with the rest looked up from reference TRBV5-6 and TRBJ1-6, is DAGVTQSPTHLIKTRGQQVTLRCSPKSGHDTVSWYQQALGQGPQFIFQYYEEEERQRGNFPDRFSGHQFPNYSSELNVNALLLGDSALYLCASTMGGLINSPLHFGNGTRLTVT.

The V call is TRBV10-3, the J call TRBJ2-7, with 9 bases fitting TRBD1. The V and J ends lost 0 bases and 6 bases, in that order; junction bases with no gene match: 18. Germline V gives CDR1 ENHRY, CDR2 SYGVKD. CDR3 length: 19 residues. CDR3 loop: CAISESRPGQGKRVGEQYF. The CDR3 DNA follows: TGTGCCATCAGTGAGTCTAGACCGGGACAGGGAAAGCGGGTGGGCGAGCAGTACTTC.

This chain joins TRBV2 and TRBJ1-1; D is uncertain. Germline CDR1 SNHLY, CDR2 FYNNEI. The CDR3 contains 14 residues. V dropped 4 bases and J dropped 3 bases, with 12 bases sitting between them. In nucleotides, the CDR3 is TGTGCCAGCAGTGTGAGGGAGTTGGACACTGAAGCTTTCTTT. The encoded protein is CASSVRELDTEAFF.

V gene TRBV3-1 (or the pseudogene TRBV3-2) combines with J gene TRBJ2-3, with 8 bases fitting TRBD2. V trimming: 4 bases; J trimming: 4 bases; junction bases outside the gene matches: 4. Germline V gene lookup returns CDR1 LGHDT and CDR2 YNNKEL (reference sequence). This CDR3 contains 14 residues. The CDR3 loop reads CASSPRGGSDTQYF. The CDR3 bases are TGTGCCAGCAGCCCCCGGGGGGGTTCAGATACGCAGTATTTT.

This clone has just a few counts. V usage is TRBV7-2 and J usage is TRBJ1-6; D is unresolved. The CDR3 sequence is 16 residues long. The V gene's germline CDR1 is SGHTA and CDR2 FQGNSA. The V and J ends lost 1 base and 0 bases respectively, with 7 bases between them. The CDR3 nucleotides are TGTGCCAGCAGCTTAGATACCAGCTCCTATAATTCACCCCTCCACTTT. Translation gives CASSLDTSSYNSPLHF.

V is TRBV3-1 (or the pseudogene TRBV3-2) and J is TRBJ2-4; weak D call: TRBD2 (6 bases). Trimming left V 4 bases short and J 0 bases short, with 7 bases between. The CDR3 covers 14 residues. Germline CDR1 reads LGHDT; CDR2 reads YNNKEL (reference sequence). CDR3 sequence reads: CASSPGGAKNIQYF. The CDR3 DNA sequence: TGTGCCAGCAGCCCCGGGGGAGCCAAAAACATTCAGTACTTC.

The chain recombines TRBV14 with TRBJ1-3; 7 nucleotides match TRBD1. V was pared by 0 bases and J by 4 bases, with 6 bases of the junction left unmatched. The CDR3 totals 16 residues. Germline V gene sequence: CDR1 SGHDN, CDR2 FVKESK. The CDR3 spells CASSQDPRGFGNTIYF. CDR3 bases: TGTGCCAGCAGCCAAGATCCCAGGGGGTTCGGAAACACCATATATTTT.

The chain employs TRBV27 and TRBJ1-4; 7 bases are a match to TRBD1. The CDR3 contains 14 residues. After removal of 8 bases from V and 7 bases from J, the junction contained 10 bases not matched to a gene. Germline-derived CDR1 and CDR2 are MNHEY and SMNVEV (reference sequence). CDR3 DNA sequence: TGTGCCAGCCCAAGACCAGGGGGAGGTGAAAAACTGTTTTTT. Amino acid sequence: CASPRPGGGEKLFF.

The chain carries TRBV3-1 (or the pseudogene TRBV3-2) and TRBJ1-6, with D possibly TRBD1 on 5 matching bases. The CDR3 contains 16 residues. Trimming shortened V by 6 bases and J by 6 bases, and 18 bases separated the two germline ends. Germline-derived CDR1 and CDR2 are LGHDT and YNNKEL (reference sequence). The CDR3 region has the DNA TGTGCCAGCAGTCCAAACTATAGGGGTGTTAATTCACCCCTCCACTTT. Translating gives CASSPNYRGVNSPLHF.

V and J are TRBV7-8 and TRBJ2-5; perhaps TRBD2 as D (5 bases). The CDR3 extends over 17 amino acids. V was clipped by 4 bases and J by 5 bases, with 23 bases between them. Germline-derived CDR1 and CDR2 are SGHVS and FQNEAQ. CDR3 in amino acids: CASSSALRPTSGETQYF. The CDR3 DNA reads as TGTGCCAGCAGCTCGGCCTTGAGACCCACCTCGGGGGAGACCCAGTACTTC.